The 19 T cell receptor beta chains below come from one sample, sequenced in a study of OX40 agonist ivuxolimab in advanced cancers. Receptor libraries were prepared by the immunoSEQ multiplex PCR assay. Imported from immuneACCESS, the table was reduced by TCRdb to in-frame sequences with V and J called. These copies leave out some clones; in studies compared against another copy, an unresolved V gene accounts for under half, and the cause of the remainder is not known. In all, the sample holds 81,000 or so clones, and 88% of those were seen once. 0.45% to 0.55% of the sample is held by the ten biggest clonotypes. The sequences come from CD4+ or CD8+ T cells sorted from blood, collected in a trial of the OX40 agonist ivuxolimab. The receptors here all came from an adult with an advanced solid tumor such as melanoma, head and neck, liver or kidney cancer.

This chain joins TRBV18 and TRBJ1-1; D not certain. The CDR3 is made up of 16 amino acids. Germline V CDR1 and CDR2: KGHSH, LQKENI. V shed 1 base and J shed 2 bases, with 14 bases lying between them. Here the CDR3 DNA reads TGTGCCAGCTCACCACAACAGCTACGAGGTAACACTGAAGCTTTCTTT. Protein sequence: CASSPQQLRGNTEAFF.

The chain couples TRBV7-3 to TRBJ1-1; tentative D call: TRBD1 (6 bases). Germline CDR1 SGHTA, CDR2 FQGTGA. Trimming removed 5 bases at V and 8 bases at J, with 24 bases between. The CDR3 spans 16 residues. This chain's CDR3 is CASSQTPGRGLEEAFF. The CDR3 nucleotides read TGTGCCAGCAGCCAAACGCCGGGACGGGGGCTTGAAGAAGCTTTCTTT.

CDR3 coding DNA: TGTGCCAGCAGGGTCAATATAGATACGCAGTATTTT. Its protein product is CASRVNIDTQYF. This chain joins TRBV6-1 and TRBJ2-3; the D is unclear. V was pared by 6 bases and J by 5 bases, with 9 bases between. Germline values: CDR1 MNHNS, CDR2 SASEGT. The CDR3 contains 12 residues.

The genes are TRBV15 and TRBJ2-7; D is undetermined. Germline CDR1 reads LNHNV; CDR2 reads YYDKDF (reference sequence). CDR3 size: 11 residues. Trimming cost V 1 base and J 7 bases, with 5 bases left between them. CDR3: CATSRGREQYF. For the CDR3, the DNA is TGTGCCACCAGCAGAGGTAGGGAGCAGTACTTC.

A note on this clone: The same CDR3 can be traced to other DNA sequences in this sample. The CDR3 loop is CASSPPSTDTQYF. DNA for the CDR3: TGTGCCAGCTCACCACCGTCCACAGATACGCAGTATTTT. The V call is TRBV18, the J call TRBJ2-3; the D is unclear. Trimming took off 0 bases at V and 2 bases at J, with 3 bases between the two ends. Looked up from germline, CDR1 is KGHSH and CDR2 is LQKENI. The CDR3 is 13 residues long.

The rearrangement links TRBV19 to TRBJ1-4; possibly TRBD1 for D (5 bases). The CDR3 length is 14 residues. Germline loops: CDR1 LNHDA, CDR2 SQIVND (reference sequence). V was pared by 7 bases and J by 5 bases, with 14 bases between. The CDR3 sequence is CASTPGRVNEKLFF. The CDR3 DNA follows: TGTGCCAGTACCCCGGGACGAGTAAATGAAAAACTGTTTTTT.

The rearrangement uses TRBV18 and TRBJ1-3; a weak D match, TRBD1 (5 bases). The CDR3 has 15 residues. Looked up from germline, CDR1 is KGHSH and CDR2 is LQKENI. V was shortened by 4 bases and J by 2 bases, with 12 bases between the two germline ends. The CDR3 coding sequence is TGTGCCAGCTCACTTACGACAGTTCCTGGAAACACCATATATTTT. Translation: CASSLTTVPGNTIYF.

J is TRBJ2-2 and V is TRBV19; TRBD1 might be the D (5 bases). Trimming removed 0 bases from V and 4 bases from J, with 15 bases in between. The CDR3 sequence is 17 residues long. The germline V gene has CDR1 LNHDA and CDR2 SQIVND (reference sequence). The CDR3 coding sequence is TGTGCCAGTAGTATAGATCCGGAGCAGGGTGGCACCGGGGAGCTGTTTTTT. Translation gives CASSIDPEQGGTGELFF.

The count of this clone is one. The rearrangement joins TRBV19 to TRBJ2-7; D might be TRBD2 (6 bases). Germline CDR1 and CDR2: LNHDA and SQIVND (reference sequence). CDR3 length: 16 amino acids. The V end was cut by 1 base, the J end by 0 bases, with 13 bases between. CDR3: CASSIGGGKSSYEQYF. CDR3 nucleotide sequence: TGTGCCAGTAGTATAGGGGGAGGAAAAAGCTCCTACGAGCAGTACTTC.

V is TRBV7-2 and J is TRBJ2-5; D is uncertain. The CDR3 is 14 amino acids. Looked up from germline, CDR1 is SGHTA and CDR2 is FQGNSA. V was clipped by 4 bases and J by 1 base, with 10 bases between them. The CDR3 region is CASSSSYAQETQYF. CDR3 nucleotides: TGTGCCAGCAGCTCGTCCTACGCCCAAGAGACCCAGTACTTC.

The chain uses TRBV18 and TRBJ2-2, with D possibly being TRBD2 (6 bases). This CDR3 is built from 14 residues. Trimming took off 3 bases at V and 5 bases at J, with 10 bases between the two ends. Germline CDR1 reads KGHSH; CDR2 reads LQKENI. Here the CDR3 reads CASSPAGPTGELFF. The CDR3 DNA sequence: TGTGCCAGCTCACCGGCGGGACCAACCGGGGAGCTGTTTTTT.

The chain uses TRBV5-1 and TRBJ2-7; TRBD2 is a possible D gene (5 bases). Looked up from germline, CDR1 is SGHRS and CDR2 is YFSETQ. The CDR3 length is 14 residues. Deletions cut 1 base from V and 6 bases from J, with 14 bases between. The CDR3 loop reads CASSLMSGKPEQYF. The DNA for the CDR3 is TGCGCCAGCAGCTTGATGTCGGGGAAGCCCGAGCAGTACTTC.

The rearrangement uses TRBV7-3 and TRBJ2-2, with D perhaps matching TRBD2 (7 bases). The V gene lost 7 bases and the J gene lost 4 bases, with 16 bases spanning the gap. CDR1 SGHTA and CDR2 FQGTGA come from the germline V gene. This CDR3 spans 15 amino acids. The CDR3 bases are TGTGCCAGCAACCCGGGGGGCCCGGGCACCGGGGAGCTGTTTTTT. Its translation: CASNPGGPGTGELFF. The full variable domain, with the rest looked up from reference TRBV7-3 and TRBJ2-2, is GAGVSQTPSNKVTEKGKYVELRCDPISGHTALYWYRQSLGQGPEFLIYFQGTGAADDSGLPNDRFFAVRPEGSVSTLKIQRTERGDSAVYLCASNPGGPGTGELFFGEGSRLTVL.

The chain employs TRBV11-2 and TRBJ1-2; D is unresolved. This CDR3 comprises 14 residues. The germline V gene has CDR1 SGHAT and CDR2 FQNNGV. The germline V and J ends were trimmed by 5 bases and 0 bases, with 10 bases remaining between them. CDR3 DNA sequence: TGTGCCAGCAGCCCCCGGTCGGCTAACTATGGCTACACCTTC. Protein: CASSPRSANYGYTF.

The chain couples TRBV6-5 to TRBJ1-5; D remains unclear. Germline CDR1 and CDR2: MNHEY and SVGAGI. The CDR3 length is 14 residues. V shed 3 bases and J shed 5 bases, with 11 bases lying between them. The CDR3 reads CASSYGNPDQPQHF. The CDR3 nucleotides read TGTGCCAGCAGTTATGGGAACCCGGATCAGCCCCAGCATTTT.

The CDR3 DNA is TGTGCCAGCAGCGTCACAGGGGTTGGAAACACCATATATTTT. Translating it yields CASSVTGVGNTIYF. The rearrangement uses TRBV6-5 and TRBJ1-3, with TRBD1 matching over 7 bases. Losses at the gene ends were 6 bases for V and 3 bases for J; bases not matched to a gene: 5. The germline gives CDR1 MNHEY, CDR2 SVGAGI. There are 14 residues in the CDR3.

The chain is built from TRBV4-2 and TRBJ1-5; the D gene is possibly TRBD1 (6 bases). Trimming removed 1 base from V and 0 bases from J, with 13 bases in between. There are 17 residues in the CDR3. Germline V gives CDR1 LGHNA, CDR2 YNFKEQ. The CDR3, as DNA: TGTGCCAGCAGCCAAGGGGGGGCGGAAAATAGCAATCAGCCCCAGCATTTT. It is translated as CASSQGGAENSNQPQHF.

The rearrangement joins TRBV7-2 to TRBJ2-1; D call uncertain. The CDR3 has 12 amino acids. V was shortened by 1 base and J by 6 bases, with 4 bases between the two germline ends. The germline CDR1 and CDR2 sequences are SGHTA and FQGNSA. The CDR3 DNA follows: TGTGCCAGCAGCTTAGGTAGCAATGAGCAGTTCTTC. Its translation: CASSLGSNEQFF.

The chain carries TRBV20-1 and TRBJ1-2; D not resolved. The germline CDR1 and CDR2 sequences are DFQATT and SNEGSKA (reference sequence). V dropped 5 bases and J dropped 7 bases, with 11 bases sitting between them. The CDR3 runs 11 residues. The CDR3 bases are TGCAGTGCTCCTTACCAAACTGGCTACACCTTC. It codes for CSAPYQTGYTF.